Listed below are T cell receptor beta chains from one sample, sequenced in a study of T cell responses to AZD1222 COVID-19 vaccine. Using immunoSEQ multiplex PCR, the repertoire was profiled, and TCRdb retains in-frame clones only, with some absent. The table records approximately 100,000 clones, about 90% of them present only once. The source was peripheral blood, collected 28 days after the second AZD1222 dose. The receptors come from an adult who received the AZD1222 COVID-19 vaccine. Each CDR3 is given with its conserved first and last residue. D genes are given only for firm matches. Where a row states a size, it is once, few, many or the class of an expanded clone; other rows omit it.

>TRBD2|TRBJ2-1|TRBV28|-
CASRSWTSGTPSVDEQFF
TGTGCCAGCAGGAGCTGGACTAGCGGGACGCCCTCGGTCGATGAGCAGTTCTTC
>-|TRBJ1-3|TRBV7-9|-
CASSRSNQGNTIYF
TGTGCCAGCAGCAGGTCAAACCAGGGAAACACCATATATTTT
>TRBD2|TRBJ2-1|TRBV24-1|-
CATSDETSGSDEQFF
TGTGCCACCAGTGATGAAACTAGCGGGAGTGATGAGCAGTTCTTC
>-|TRBJ1-3|TRBV28|-
CASFETGRTGNTIYF
TGTGCCAGCTTTGAAACGGGCAGAACTGGAAACACCATATATTTT
>TRBD2|TRBJ2-2|TRBV4-1|-
CASSQAFWGGTSDTGELFF
TGCGCCAGCAGCCAAGCGTTTTGGGGGGGGACTAGCGACACCGGGGAGCTGTTTTTT
>TRBD1|TRBJ2-7|TRBV28|-
CASSRSTGGNYEQYF
TGTGCCAGCAGTCGCTCGACAGGGGGCAATTACGAGCAGTACTTC
>-|TRBJ2-7|TRBV2|-
CASTPSYEQYF
TGTGCCAGCACCCCCTCCTACGAGCAGTACTTC
>-|TRBJ2-2|TRBV7-6|few
CASSLGPSNTGELFF
TGTGCCAGCAGCTTAGGGCCCTCGAACACCGGGGAGCTGTTTTTT
>TRBD2|TRBJ2-1|TRBV7-6|-
CASSTLAGGPYNEQFF
TGTGCCAGCAGCACTTTAGCGGGAGGGCCCTACAATGAGCAGTTCTTC
>-|TRBJ2-5|TRBV6-5|-
CASSYSGVQETQYF
TGTGCCAGCAGTTACTCGGGGGTCCAAGAGACCCAGTACTTC
>-|TRBJ2-7|TRBV2|-
CASRTSPYEQYF
TGTGCCAGCAGGACGTCCCCCTACGAGCAGTACTTC
>-|TRBJ2-1|TRBV4-3|-
CASRRGEGFDEQFF
TGCGCCAGCAGACGAGGAGAGGGTTTCGATGAGCAGTTCTTC
>-|TRBJ2-1|TRBV30|-
CAWSYSGSSYNEQFF
TGTGCCTGGAGCTATAGCGGTAGCTCCTACAATGAGCAGTTCTTC
>-|TRBJ2-7|TRBV7-8|once
CASSPRGQGGKQYF
TGTGCCAGCAGCCCTAGAGGCCAGGGCGGTAAGCAGTACTTC
>TRBD2|TRBJ2-1|TRBV19|-
CASTASGSFSEQFF
TGTGCCAGTACAGCTAGCGGGAGTTTCAGTGAGCAGTTCTTC
>-|TRBJ1-2|TRBV2|-
CASSQGYGYTF
TGTGCCAGCAGCCAGGGCTATGGCTACACCTTC
>TRBD1|TRBJ1-2|TRBV28|-
CASSEGTGGNYGYTF
TGTGCCAGCAGTGAAGGGACAGGGGGGAACTATGGCTACACCTTC
>-|TRBJ1-2|TRBV18|-
CASSPQDNYGYTF
TGTGCCAGCTCACCTCAAGATAACTATGGCTACACCTTC
>TRBD1|TRBJ1-6|TRBV5-1|-
CASSPTLDRGGSPLHF
TGCGCCAGCAGCCCTACCCTGGACAGGGGGGGATCACCCCTCCACTTT
>-|TRBJ1-2|TRBV19|-
CASSGSSGPYYGYTF
TGTGCCAGTAGCGGATCGTCCGGACCTTACTATGGCTACACCTTC
>-|TRBJ1-3|TRBV19|few
CASSIAGTVSGNTIYF
TGTGCCAGTAGTATAGCCGGGACCGTCTCTGGAAACACCATATATTTT
>-|TRBJ2-7|TRBV7-8|-
CASSLGSGTYEQYF
TGTGCCAGCAGCTTAGGTAGCGGTACCTACGAGCAGTACTTC
>-|TRBJ1-1|TRBV6-5|-
CASTTGDSGSTEAFF
TGTGCCAGCACCACGGGGGATTCCGGATCCACTGAAGCTTTCTTT
>-|TRBJ2-5|TRBV19|-
CASSISQGQETQYF
TGTGCCAGTAGTATCTCACAGGGCCAAGAGACCCAGTACTTC
>-|TRBJ2-5|TRBV6-2/TRBV6-3|-
CASSETGPQETQYF
TGTGCCAGCAGTGAGACAGGCCCTCAAGAGACCCAGTACTTC
>TRBD1|TRBJ1-1|TRBV7-9|-
CASSLGTGGEAFF
TGTGCCAGCAGCCTCGGGACAGGTGGTGAAGCTTTCTTT
>-|TRBJ1-3|TRBV5-6|once
CASSVGQLGNTIYF
TGTGCCAGCAGCGTGGGACAATTGGGAAACACCATATATTTT